This is a list of T cell receptor beta chains from one sample in a study of blood T cell repertoires in COVID-19. Assay: immunoSEQ multiplex PCR; the TCRdb copy retains only in-frame clones and omits some. Counted here are about 140,000 clones, 80% to 90% occurring once; the ten biggest clones make up roughly 2.6%. Sample: peripheral blood. All receptors derive from a human donor with acute or convalescent COVID-19. The donor label of this sample is uncertain. Both conserved end residues are part of each CDR3. D genes are given only for firm matches. Expanded clones get a size class; other rows say once, few or many, or leave the size out.

d_gene	v_gene	abundance	j_gene	len	CDR3aa	CDR3nt
.	TRBV5-1	.	TRBJ1-1	14	CASSLYQGNTEAFF	TGCGCCAGCAGTTTATATCAGGGAAACACTGAAGCTTTCTTT
.	TRBV4-2	.	TRBJ1-5	16	CASSQAIGAVNQPQHF	TGTGCCAGCAGCCAAGCTATAGGGGCGGTCAATCAGCCCCAGCATTTT
TRBD2	TRBV5-5	few	TRBJ2-3	15	CASSLGGGVRDTQYF	TGTGCCAGCAGCTTAGGCGGGGGGGTACGGGATACGCAGTATTTT
.	TRBV5-6	.	TRBJ1-2	14	CASSPAPRYDGYTF	TGTGCCAGCAGCCCCGCCCCGAGATATGATGGCTACACCTTC
.	TRBV21-1	.	TRBJ1-1	19	CASSKNQLGQGMMNTEAFF	TGTGCCAGCAGCAAAAACCAATTAGGACAGGGAATGATGAACACTGAAGCTTTCTTT
TRBD1	TRBV7-8	.	TRBJ2-7	16	CASSSKRDRGDYEQYF	TGTGCCAGCAGCTCAAAGCGGGACAGGGGAGACTACGAGCAGTACTTC
TRBD1	TRBV11-1	once	TRBJ1-1	16	CASSHRQGGENTEAFF	TGTGCCAGCAGCCACCGACAGGGGGGTGAAAACACTGAAGCTTTCTTT
TRBD1	TRBV15	.	TRBJ1-1	15	CATSRVEGARTEAFF	TGTGCCACCAGCAGAGTGGAGGGGGCGCGGACTGAAGCTTTCTTT
.	TRBV7-9	.	TRBJ1-2	14	CASSLAAGVGGYTF	TGTGCCAGCAGCTTAGCTGCGGGAGTCGGTGGCTACACCTTC
TRBD1	TRBV24-1	.	TRBJ2-1	15	CATSTVTGNNNEQFF	TGTGCCACCAGTACCGTGACAGGGAATAACAATGAGCAGTTCTTC
TRBD1	TRBV5-1	.	TRBJ1-5	13	CASSYTGVGPQHF	TGCGCCAGCAGCTACACAGGGGTAGGGCCCCAGCATTTT
.	TRBV28	.	TRBJ1-6	15	CASMTEITYNSPLHF	TGTGCCAGCATGACAGAAATCACCTATAATTCACCCCTCCACTTT
TRBD1	TRBV19	.	TRBJ1-5	15	CASSMGQARNQPQHF	TGTGCCAGTAGTATGGGACAGGCCAGGAATCAGCCCCAGCATTTT
.	TRBV3-1/TRBV3-2	.	TRBJ2-5	13	CASSRTWFETQYF	TGTGCCAGCAGCCGGACATGGTTCGAGACCCAGTACTTC
TRBD1	TRBV5-6	.	TRBJ1-4	15	CASSLTGQGTEKLFF	TGTGCCAGCAGCTTAACCGGACAGGGTACTGAAAAACTGTTTTTT
.	TRBV6-5	few	TRBJ1-6	12	CASKQGNSPLHF	TGTGCCAGCAAACAGGGCAATTCACCCCTCCACTTT
.	TRBV6-2/TRBV6-3	.	TRBJ1-2	14	CASSYSPGYYGYTF	TGTGCCAGCAGTTACAGCCCAGGCTACTATGGCTACACCTTC
TRBD1	TRBV29-1	.	TRBJ1-5	14	CSVAPSGGGQPQHF	TGCAGCGTTGCTCCCTCAGGGGGCGGTCAGCCCCAGCATTTT
TRBD1	TRBV3-1/TRBV3-2	.	TRBJ1-5	14	CASSHGTGIQPQHF	TGTGCCAGCAGCCATGGGACAGGTATACAGCCCCAGCATTTT
.	TRBV5-1	once	TRBJ1-4	16	CASSSELTGPNEKLFF	TGCGCCAGCAGCTCGGAATTGACAGGCCCTAATGAAAAACTGTTTTTT
TRBD2	TRBV19	.	TRBJ2-3	13	CAPTSGSRDTQYF	TGTGCCCCTACTAGCGGGAGTAGAGATACGCAGTATTTT
.	TRBV30	.	TRBJ1-5	13	CAWSVDLNQPQHF	TGTGCCTGGAGTGTTGACTTAAATCAGCCCCAGCATTTT
TRBD1	TRBV5-1	.	TRBJ1-6	15	CASSLETGTNSPLHF	TGCGCCAGCAGCTTGGAGACAGGGACAAATTCACCCCTCCACTTT
TRBD1	TRBV7-9	.	TRBJ2-1	17	CASSLRQGASSYNEQFF	TGTGCCAGCAGCCTTCGACAGGGGGCAAGCTCCTACAATGAGCAGTTCTTC
.	TRBV6-6	once	TRBJ1-1	15	CASSPSDRLNTEAFF	TGTGCCAGCAGTCCCTCCGACAGGTTGAACACTGAAGCTTTCTTT
.	TRBV19	.	TRBJ2-3	13	CASSYRHTDTQYF	TGTGCCAGTAGTTACAGGCACACAGATACGCAGTATTTT
.	TRBV9	.	TRBJ2-2	14	CASSVGSGTGELFF	TGTGCCAGCAGCGTAGGTTCCGGGACCGGGGAGCTGTTTTTT
TRBD1	TRBV7-9	.	TRBJ1-5	14	CASSSYGQGKPQHF	TGTGCCAGCAGCTCTTACGGACAGGGTAAGCCCCAGCATTTT
TRBD1	TRBV5-1	.	TRBJ1-2	15	CASSSGTVVNYGYTF	TGCGCCAGCAGCTCGGGGACAGTGGTAAACTATGGCTACACCTTC
TRBD1	TRBV29-1	.	TRBJ1-2	16	CSAQSRQGTLLNGYTF	TGCAGCGCCCAATCGCGACAGGGGACCCTCCTAAACGGCTACACCTTC
TRBD2	TRBV9	.	TRBJ2-5	18	CASSVLGNGGGAGETQYF	TGTGCCAGCAGCGTTCTGGGGAACGGCGGGGGGGCCGGGGAGACCCAGTACTTC
.	TRBV5-1	few	TRBJ1-4	17	CASSRTAWTDDNEKLFF	TGCGCCAGCAGCCGTACCGCGTGGACAGATGATAATGAAAAACTGTTTTTT
TRBD2	TRBV30	.	TRBJ2-3	16	CAWSPLSGIGGDTQYF	TGTGCCTGGAGCCCCCTTAGCGGGATCGGGGGGGATACGCAGTATTTT
.	TRBV30	.	TRBJ1-1	16	CAWTASFNRADYEAFF	TGTGCCTGGACAGCCTCCTTTAACAGGGCCGATTATGAAGCTTTCTTT
.	TRBV5-1	.	TRBJ2-3	14	CASSFDSLSDTQYF	TGCGCCAGCAGCTTCGACAGCCTTTCTGATACGCAGTATTTT
TRBD1	TRBV6-1	.	TRBJ1-2	17	CASSEYGTGGGGGGYTF	TGTGCCAGCAGTGAATACGGGACAGGTGGCGGAGGGGGGGGCTACACCTTC
.	TRBV19	few	TRBJ1-5	14	CASSRLQVDQPQHF	TGTGCCAGTAGTCGGTTACAGGTAGATCAGCCCCAGCATTTT
TRBD1	TRBV6-5	.	TRBJ1-2	15	CASSPTTGRYYGYTF	TGTGCCAGCAGTCCAACGACAGGGCGGTACTATGGCTACACCTTC
.	TRBV19	.	TRBJ1-4	17	CASSIEGTYTSNEKLFF	TGTGCCAGTAGTATAGAAGGGACATACACTTCTAATGAAAAACTGTTTTTT
.	TRBV27	.	TRBJ1-2	13	CASSLSTTHGYTF	TGTGCCAGCAGTTTATCGACAACTCATGGCTACACCTTC
.	TRBV7-3	.	TRBJ2-5	13	CASSFVGEETQYF	TGTGCCAGCAGCTTTGTGGGAGAAGAGACCCAGTACTTC
TRBD1	TRBV9	.	TRBJ1-2	19	CASSVGLGTGGRRGYGYTF	TGTGCCAGCAGCGTAGGACTAGGGACAGGGGGCCGCCGGGGCTATGGCTACACCTTC
.	TRBV3-1/TRBV3-2	.	TRBJ1-2	14	CASSQDWPGYGYTF	TGTGCCAGCAGCCAAGATTGGCCAGGCTATGGCTACACCTTC
TRBD2	TRBV19	few	TRBJ2-4	16	CASSIVLRGGKNIQYF	TGTGCCAGTAGTATTGTCCTTCGGGGGGGCAAAAACATTCAGTACTTC
.	TRBV4-1	.	TRBJ1-5	15	CASSRTENSNQPQHF	TGCGCCAGCAGTAGGACAGAGAATAGCAATCAGCCCCAGCATTTT
.	TRBV28	.	TRBJ2-1	13	CASSLFRSHEQFF	TGTGCCAGCAGTTTATTTCGGAGTCATGAGCAGTTCTTC
.	TRBV27	.	TRBJ2-3	13	CASSFQEIDTQYF	TGTGCCAGCAGTTTCCAGGAAATAGATACGCAGTATTTT
.	TRBV21-1	.	TRBJ1-5	15	CASGPGGRSNQPQHF	TGTGCCAGCGGCCCGGGGGGCCGGAGCAATCAGCCCCAGCATTTT
.	TRBV7-2	.	TRBJ1-5	13	CASSLVIRGPQHF	TGTGCCAGCAGCTTAGTAATCAGAGGGCCCCAGCATTTT
TRBD1	TRBV24-1	.	TRBJ2-1	16	CATSLAGQGSYNEQFF	TGTGCCACCAGCCTTGCGGGACAGGGGTCCTACAATGAGCAGTTCTTC
.	TRBV28	.	TRBJ1-2	12	CASMRTNYGYTF	TGTGCCAGCATGAGGACTAACTATGGCTACACCTTC
TRBD1	TRBV2	few	TRBJ1-5	17	CASSDRTGSDSNQPQHF	TGTGCCAGCAGTGACCGGACAGGGTCCGATAGCAATCAGCCCCAGCATTTT
TRBD1	TRBV11-2	.	TRBJ2-2	14	CASSLDRGSGELFF	TGTGCCAGCAGCTTGGACAGGGGGTCCGGGGAGCTGTTTTTT
.	TRBV4-3	.	TRBJ1-5	15	CASSQEALLSQPQHF	TGCGCCAGCAGCCAAGAAGCATTGTTAAGTCAGCCCCAGCATTTT
.	TRBV4-3	.	TRBJ2-1	12	CASSSQGNEQFF	TGCGCCAGCAGCTCTCAGGGCAATGAGCAGTTCTTC
TRBD1	TRBV18	.	TRBJ2-1	17	CASSPPTGGGSYNEQFF	TGTGCCAGCTCACCCCCAACAGGGGGAGGCTCCTACAATGAGCAGTTCTTC
.	TRBV11-2	.	TRBJ1-1	16	CASSSSRGDMNTEAFF	TGTGCCAGCAGCTCCAGCAGGGGAGACATGAACACTGAAGCTTTCTTT